The 29 T cell receptor beta chains in this list originate from one sample, sequenced in a study of tumor and adjacent non-tumor tissue in lung cancer. TCRbeta libraries were built with three rounds of nested PCR, modified from ARM-PCR. TCRdb re-derived calls from the multiplex PCR reads in MiXCR, one entry per CDR3 protein. The sample lists about 80,000 distinct CDR3 sequences, 80% to 85% seen once, with 10% to 15% in the top ten. This sample's RNA came from whole unsorted tissue. The sequencing input was lung tumor tissue. Receptors originate from a woman between 50 and 59 years old with non-small cell lung cancer.

V gene TRBV18 combines with J gene TRBJ2-6; tentatively, D is TRBD2 (5 bases). The V end was cut by 2 bases, the J end by 4 bases, with 12 bases between. Germline loops: CDR1 KGHSH, CDR2 LQKENI. This CDR3 has 16 amino acids. Here the CDR3 DNA reads TGTGCCAGCTCACCATTTGAGGGTGCCGGGGCCAACGTCCTGACTTTC. This sequence encodes CASSPFEGAGANVLTF.

The chain couples TRBV20-1 to TRBJ1-2, with D possibly TRBD1 on 5 matching bases. The V and J ends lost 1 base and 7 bases respectively, with 16 bases between them. CDR3 length equals 14 residues. The V gene's germline CDR1 is DFQATT and CDR2 SNEGSKA (reference sequence). CDR3 sequence reads: CSARATSQGSGYTF. CDR3 in DNA: TGCAGTGCTAGAGCCACTTCTCAGGGATCTGGCTACACCTTC.

The genes are TRBV20-1 and TRBJ2-1, with TRBD2 identical over 7 bases. This CDR3 is built from 16 residues. The V and J ends lost 0 bases and 10 bases, in that order; junction bases with no gene match: 15. Germline V CDR1 and CDR2: DFQATT, SNEGSKA (reference sequence). This chain's CDR3 is CSAREVTSSDLAEQFF. The CDR3 coding sequence is TGCAGTGCTAGAGAGGTGACTAGCTCTGATCTCGCCGAGCAGTTCTTC.

Of note for this clonotype: One end of the junction fails to match germline, which may point to a read error. The V gene is TRBV11-2, the J gene TRBJ2-1; D might be TRBD1 (8 bases). Germline V gene sequence: CDR1 SGHAT, CDR2 FQNNGV. CDR3 length: 17 amino acids. CDR3 bases: TGTGCCAGCACCCCAGGGGGCGGGGGAAGCTCCTACAGTGAGCTGTTCTTC. Residues: CASTPGGGGSSYSELFF.

Worth noting for this clonotype: The junction shows a germline mismatch at one end, possibly a read error. This CDR3 reads CARLERDTLYF. The CDR3 DNA follows: TGTGCCAGACTAGAGCGCGATACGCTGTATTTT. The chain links TRBV6-5 to TRBJ2-3; D may be TRBD2 (5 bases). The CDR3 covers 11 residues. CDR1 and CDR2 from the germline V gene are MNHEY and SVGAGI.

The chain uses TRBV6-2 or TRBV6-3 and TRBJ2-7, with TRBD2 matching 8 bases. The V and J ends lost 7 bases and 5 bases, in that order; junction bases with no gene match: 10. The CDR3 sequence is 14 residues long. The V gene's germline CDR1 is MNHEY and CDR2 SVGEGT. The CDR3 protein is CASNYSGGGHEQYF. The CDR3 nucleotides are TGTGCCAGCAATTATTCTGGCGGGGGGCACGAGCAGTACTTC.

This rearrangement joins TRBV4-1 to TRBJ2-1; 10 bases are a match to TRBD1. The better agreement between TRBJ2-7 and the DNA end casts doubt on the J call. The CDR3 runs to 14 residues. Germline CDR1 is MGHRA and CDR2 is YSYEKL. The CDR3 is CASTQGQGTHEQYF. For the CDR3, the DNA is TGCGCCAGCACCCAGGGACAGGGGACGCATGAACAGTACTTC.

Points on this clonotype: Since no conserved phenylalanine or tryptophan closes the CDR3, a read error is the likely cause. This sequence joins TRBV20-1 and TRBJ1-5, with D possibly TRBD1 on 5 matching bases. Deletions cut 3 bases from V and 7 bases from J, with 10 bases between. The CDR3 is 12 amino acids. Per the germline V gene, CDR1 is DFQATT and CDR2 is SNEGSKA (reference sequence). The DNA for the CDR3 is TGCAGTGCTAGGCAGGGCAGGCAGCCCCAGCATTTA. It codes for CSARQGRQPQHL.

This clonotype has at least ten counts. The chain is built from TRBV12-3 or TRBV12-4 and TRBJ2-2, with 12 bases matching TRBD1. The V gene end was trimmed by 6 bases and the J gene end by 8 bases; junction bases not matched to a gene: 13. This CDR3 has 17 residues. As DNA, the CDR3 is TGTGCCAGCAGCCCAGTACCGGGACAGGGGGCATTTGGGGAGCTGTTTTTT. Protein product: CASSPVPGQGAFGELFF.

There are many counts of this clonotype. The chain employs TRBV28 and TRBJ2-5; 8 bases agree with TRBD2. CDR3 length: 15 amino acids. Per germline, CDR1 MDHEN and CDR2 SYDVKM. Trimming took 5 bases from V and 2 from J; bases not matched to a gene: 7. DNA for the CDR3: TGTGCCAGCAGTACCCCTAGCGGGTTTCAAGAGACCCAGTACTTC. The encoded protein is CASSTPSGFQETQYF. Using reference TRBV28 and TRBJ2-5 for the parts outside the CDR3, the full variable domain is DVKVTQSSRYLVKRTGEKVFLECVQDMDHENMFWYRQDPGLGLRLIYFSYDVKMKEKGDIPEGYSVSREKKERFSLILESASTNQTSMYLCASSTPSGFQETQYFGPGTRLLVL.

This clonotype has a handful of counts. At one end the junction does not follow the germline gene, possibly because of a read error. The rearrangement uses TRBV28 and TRBJ2-1; 9 bases are shared with TRBD2. Germline values: CDR1 MDHEN, CDR2 SYDVKM. The CDR3 is 15 amino acids. The CDR3 spells CASNVSGRWDNERFF. In DNA, the CDR3 is TGTGCCAGCAATGTGAGCGGGAGGTGGGACAATGAGCGGTTCTTC.

Details on this clonotype: Lacking the conserved final phenylalanine or tryptophan, this CDR3 likely reflects a read error. The chain links TRBV6-1 to TRBJ1-3; D uncertain. The CDR3 totals 14 residues. CDR1 is MNHNS, CDR2 SASEGT, per germline. CDR3 DNA: TGTGCCAGTAGTGAATTTAGTTCTGGAAACACCATATATTTA. Protein product: CASSEFSSGNTIYL.

As regards this clonotype: The germline gene is not matched at one end of the junction; a read error may be the cause. The chain uses TRBV4-2 and TRBJ2-1, with D possibly being TRBD2 (6 bases). Germline-derived CDR1 and CDR2 are LGHNA and YNFKEQ. The CDR3 extends over 15 amino acids. The CDR3 bases are TGTGCCAGTAGCCAAGATGCGGGAAATAACAATGAGCAGTTCTTC. This codes for CASSQDAGNNNEQFF.

The chain carries TRBV11-2 and TRBJ1-1, with D uncertain. Looked up from germline, CDR1 is SGHAT and CDR2 is FQNNGV. The CDR3 loop spans 15 amino acids. CDR3 region: CVNNLEPSPYTEAFF. CDR3 DNA sequence: TGTGTCAACAACTTAGAACCCAGCCCATACACTGAAGCTTTCTTT. Variable domain in full (rest from reference TRBV11-2 and TRBJ1-1): EAGVAQSPRYKIIEKRQSVAFWCNPISGHATLYWYQQILGQGPKLLIQFQNNGVVDDSQLPKDRFSAERLKGVDSTLKIQPAKLEDSAVYLCVNNLEPSPYTEAFFGQGTRLTVV.

This clonotype was counted between two and nine times. Relative to the germline gene, one junction end is altered; a read error may explain this. V is TRBV29-1 and J is TRBJ2-1; D uncertain. The CDR3 contains 14 residues. Germline V gives CDR1 SQVTM, CDR2 ANQGSEA. Written as DNA, the CDR3 is TGCAGCGTTGATGTACCTCGGCGATACAATGAGCAGCTCTTC. Its translation is CSVDVPRRYNEQLF.

About this clonotype itself: Likely a read error: the CDR3 ends without its conserved phenylalanine or tryptophan. Here the CDR3 DNA reads TGCAGTACTAGATTGGACAGTCGAGAGACCCAGTACGTC. It encodes CSTRLDSRETQYV. The chain has TRBV20-1 and TRBJ2-5, with a tentative D call TRBD1 (6 bases). Germline CDR1 is DFQATT and CDR2 is SNEGSKA (reference sequence). The CDR3 length is 13 residues.

A remark on this clonotype: The conserved final phenylalanine or tryptophan is absent from the CDR3, which likely points to a read error. The J gene is TRBJ2-7, the V gene TRBV11-2; possibly TRBD2 for D (5 bases). Trimming took off 6 bases at V and 5 bases at J, with 23 bases between the two ends. The CDR3 has 16 residues. Per the germline V gene, CDR1 is SGHAT and CDR2 is FQNNGV. CDR3 DNA sequence: TGTGCCAGCAGGCTAAGAGGACGAGCGGTCTCGAACGAGCAGTACTAC. The encoded protein is CASRLRGRAVSNEQYY.

The rearrangement joins TRBV11-2 to TRBJ2-7; D is unclear. This CDR3 spans 15 amino acids. Germline loops: CDR1 SGHAT, CDR2 FQNNGV. CDR3 DNA sequence: TGTGTCAACAGCTTATCTCCGAATCCCTCCTACGAGCAGTACTTC. Its protein is CVNSLSPNPSYEQYF.

This clonotype has a single count. One end of the junction varies from germline; a read error may be responsible. The chain links TRBV20-1 to TRBJ2-7; 11 nucleotides agree with TRBD1. The CDR3 has 14 amino acids. From germline, CDR1 is DFQATT and CDR2 SNEGSKA (reference sequence). CDR3 coding DNA: TGCAGTGCTGAGCCCGGGACAGGGGGTTACGAGCAGAACTTC. Protein sequence: CSAEPGTGGYEQNF.

This clonotype has a count of ten or more. This chain joins TRBV29-1 and TRBJ2-1; D perhaps matches TRBD2 (6 bases). This CDR3 has 13 residues. V lost 1 base to trimming and J lost 8 bases, with 12 bases between them. Looked up from germline, CDR1 is SQVTM and CDR2 is ANQGSEA. CDR3 DNA: TGCAGCGTTGAAGTGAGGGCTAGCGATGAGCAGTTCTTC. This gives the protein CSVEVRASDEQFF.

The chain has TRBV20-1 and TRBJ1-1; D not certain. The CDR3 runs to 13 residues. The germline V gene encodes CDR1 DFQATT and CDR2 SNEGSKA (reference sequence). CDR3 sequence (DNA): TGCAATGTCCTAGGAACTTTTAAACCTGAAGCTTTCTTT. It specifies CNVLGTFKPEAFF.

This clonotype is medium-sized by share. The rearrangement uses TRBV6-1 and TRBJ2-3; a possible D gene is TRBD2 (6 bases). CDR1 is MNHNS, CDR2 SASEGT, per germline. V was trimmed by 1 base and J by 6 bases, leaving 11 bases between them. This CDR3 spans 14 amino acids. The CDR3 nucleotides are TGTGCCAGCAGTGAAGGCGGGGATCTGGATACGCAGTATTTT. It is translated as CASSEGGDLDTQYF.

This clonotype was detected many times. V gene TRBV6-5 combines with J gene TRBJ2-2; D perhaps matches TRBD1 (6 bases). The CDR3 contains 13 residues. Trimming pared 6 bases from V and 7 bases from J, leaving 12 bases between. In germline, CDR1 is MNHEY, CDR2 SVGAGI. The CDR3 protein is CASRPRGHGELFF. The CDR3 DNA is TGTGCCAGCAGGCCCAGGGGTCACGGGGAGCTGTTTTTT.

Turning to this clonotype: At one boundary the junction diverges from the germline segment, which might be a read error. The chain employs TRBV20-1 and TRBJ2-1; D is unresolved. CDR3 length: 12 amino acids. In germline, CDR1 is DFQATT, CDR2 SNEGSKA (reference sequence). The CDR3 DNA follows: TGCAGTGCAACGCTTACCTACAATAAGCAGTTCTTC. This codes for CSATLTYNKQFF.

V and J are TRBV29-1 and TRBJ2-4, with a tentative D call TRBD1 (6 bases). This CDR3 contains 15 residues. V was cut by 6 bases and J by 14 bases, with 29 bases left in between. Per germline, CDR1 SQVTM and CDR2 ANQGSEA. In nucleotides, the CDR3 is TGCAGCGTCGCCTTCAGGTCAGGGGTGGCGGACATAGAGTACTTC. Amino acids: CSVAFRSGVADIEYF. Drawing the rest from reference TRBV29-1 and TRBJ2-4, the complete variable domain is SAVISQKPSRDICQRGTSLTIQCQVDSQVTMMFWYRQQPGQSLTLIATANQGSEATYESGFVIDKFPISRPNLTFSTLTVSNMSPEDSSIYLCSVAFRSGVADIEYFGAGTRLSVL.

In regard to this clonotype: A single base separates this from a much larger clone, so it may be a read error. V is TRBV6-6 and J is TRBJ1-5; D unclear. The CDR3 runs 13 residues. In germline, CDR1 is MNHNY, CDR2 SVGAGI (reference sequence). In nucleotides, the CDR3 is TGTGCCACCCGTCCTACTAGCAATCGGCCCCAGCATTTT. Amino acid sequence: CATRPTSNRPQHF.

Note on this clonotype: The CDR3 end shows no conserved phenylalanine or tryptophan, and so a read error is likely. V usage is TRBV30 and J usage is TRBJ2-2; 10 nucleotides agree with TRBD1. This CDR3 has 14 residues. Germline V CDR1 and CDR2: GTSNPN, SVGIG (reference sequence). The DNA of the CDR3 is TGTGCTTGGACAGGGGGAATGGGGGTCGGGGAACTGTTTATT. It is translated as CAWTGGMGVGELFI.

With regard to this clonotype: At one of its ends the junction is not consistent with the germline gene, which may arise from a read error. This rearrangement joins TRBV6-2 or TRBV6-3 to TRBJ2-1; D is ambiguous. The CDR3 loop spans 13 amino acids. CDR1 is MNHEY and CDR2 is SVGEGT in the germline V gene. CDR3 region: CASSYRRPSEQFF. CDR3 nucleotides: TGCGCCAGCAGTTATAGGCGGCCAAGTGAACAGTTCTTC.

The V call is TRBV6-5, the J call TRBJ2-2; tentative D call: TRBD2 (6 bases). Germline CDR1 MNHEY, CDR2 SVGAGI. The CDR3 runs 16 residues. CDR3 DNA sequence: TGTGTCCGCAGTTACGGGGGACCATCGGACACCGGGGAGCTGTTTTTT. Translation gives CVRSYGGPSDTGELFF.